The 13 T cell receptor beta chains below come from one sample, sequenced in a study of blood T cell repertoires in COVID-19. Measured with immunoSEQ multiplex PCR; TCRdb has only the in-frame clones, and not every one. The table includes about 330,000 clones, roughly 90% detected once. Sequencing input: peripheral blood. Receptors originate from a man aged 25-45 years with COVID-19, enrolled during active disease.

This chain connects TRBV16 to TRBJ2-2, with D possibly matching TRBD2 (5 bases). The CDR3 length is 15 residues. Germline assignment: CDR1 KGHSY and CDR2 FQNENV. The V end lost 1 base, the J end lost 2 bases, and 8 bases lay between the germline ends. CDR3 nucleotides: TGTGCCAGCAGCCAATTTGCGGGTAACACCGGGGAGCTGTTTTTT. Protein product: CASSQFAGNTGELFF.

The rearrangement links TRBV28 to TRBJ1-6, with 7 bases identical to TRBD1. Per germline, CDR1 MDHEN and CDR2 SYDVKM. The CDR3 spans 15 residues. The trim removed 6 bases at V and 9 bases at J, leaving 11 bases unmatched. CDR3 nucleotides: TGTGCCAGCAGCAGTAGACAGGGTGGGACTTCACCCCTCCACTTT. Its translation: CASSSRQGGTSPLHF.

The chain carries TRBV7-9 and TRBJ2-7; tentative D call: TRBD1 (5 bases). V lost 5 bases and J lost 4, with 15 bases in between. Germline lookup yields CDR1 SEHNR and CDR2 FQNEAQ (reference sequence). The CDR3 has 14 amino acids. This CDR3 is CASSLLQGPYEQYF. Written as DNA, the CDR3 is TGTGCCAGCAGCCTACTCCAGGGCCCTTACGAGCAGTACTTC.

This chain links TRBV28 with TRBJ1-2, with D perhaps TRBD1 (5 bases). CDR3 length: 14 amino acids. Germline CDR1 MDHEN, CDR2 SYDVKM. Trimming pared 3 bases from V and 4 bases from J, leaving 12 bases between. The CDR3 reads CASSLGRATYGYTF. Written as DNA, the CDR3 is TGTGCCAGCAGTTTGGGCAGGGCGACCTATGGCTACACCTTC.

The chain is built from TRBV5-5 and TRBJ1-1, with D possibly matching TRBD1 (6 bases). This CDR3 is 13 amino acids long. V shed 2 bases and J shed 5 bases, with 10 bases lying between them. Germline assignment: CDR1 SGHKS and CDR2 YYEKEE (reference sequence). CDR3 residues: CASSFNRDTEAFF. The CDR3 DNA sequence: TGTGCCAGCAGCTTTAACAGGGATACTGAAGCTTTCTTT.

The chain is built from TRBV4-2 and TRBJ1-1; 8 bases line up with TRBD1. The J segment lost 3 bases and the V segment lost 0 bases, leaving 21 bases of the junction unmatched. The CDR3 loop spans 21 amino acids. Germline V gene data show CDR1 as LGHNA and CDR2 as YNFKEQ. The CDR3 is CASSQDPVRVSQGAGDTEAFF. CDR3 in DNA: TGTGCCAGCAGCCAAGATCCGGTGAGGGTGAGTCAGGGGGCTGGGGACACTGAAGCTTTCTTT.

The V call is TRBV4-3, the J call TRBJ2-7, with 9 nucleotides matching TRBD2. V shed 0 bases and J 4 bases; nucleotides not matched to a gene: 7. Germline values: CDR1 LGHNA, CDR2 YSLEER. The CDR3 is 16 residues long. CDR3 nucleotides: TGCGCCAGCAGCCAAGATGCTAGCGGGAATCCATACGAGCAGTACTTC. This encodes CASSQDASGNPYEQYF.

V is TRBV29-1 and J is TRBJ2-5; a possible D gene is TRBD1 (5 bases). CDR1 is SQVTM and CDR2 is ANQGSEA in the germline V gene. The CDR3 contains 13 residues. Trimming shortened V by 4 bases and J by 6 bases, and 15 bases separated the two germline ends. The CDR3 region is CSVVQQGKKTQYF. CDR3 in DNA: TGCAGCGTTGTTCAGCAGGGAAAAAAGACCCAGTACTTC.

CDR3 region: CASSSLWPQGAGGYTF. As DNA, the CDR3 is TGTGCCAGCAGCTCACTCTGGCCACAGGGGGCTGGAGGCTACACCTTC. This chain uses TRBV7-2 with TRBJ1-2; 9 nucleotides line up with TRBD1. Germline CDR1 is SGHTA and CDR2 is FQGNSA. The CDR3 length is 16 residues. Germline trimming cut 4 bases from V and 8 bases from J; bases unmatched to any gene: 14.

CDR3 region: CASSLGQRETQYF. The CDR3 coding sequence is TGCGCCAGCAGCTTGGGACAAAGGGAGACCCAGTACTTC. The chain links TRBV5-1 to TRBJ2-5, with D hard to call. V was pared by 0 bases and J by 5 bases, with 8 bases between. This CDR3 spans 13 amino acids. Germline assignment: CDR1 SGHRS and CDR2 YFSETQ.

The V gene is TRBV29-1, the J gene TRBJ2-7; 7 bases are shared with TRBD1. Trimming at V came to 4 bases and at J to 2 bases, leaving 8 bases not matched to a gene. The CDR3 loop spans 14 amino acids. CDR1 SQVTM and CDR2 ANQGSEA come from the germline V gene. The CDR3 spells CSVAGDRGTYEQYF. CDR3 DNA: TGCAGCGTTGCAGGGGACAGAGGGACCTACGAGCAGTACTTC.

The chain links TRBV5-5 to TRBJ1-3, with D possibly matching TRBD1 (5 bases). The CDR3 sequence is 12 residues long. The germline V gene encodes CDR1 SGHKS and CDR2 YYEKEE (reference sequence). V was cut by 7 bases and J by 6 bases, with 11 bases left in between. CDR3 protein: CASGRAQNTIYF. Written as DNA, the CDR3 is TGTGCCAGCGGCAGGGCGCAAAACACCATATATTTT.

V gene TRBV7-2 combines with J gene TRBJ2-7; TRBD2 matches at 14 bases. The CDR3 has 17 residues. Germline V gene lookup returns CDR1 SGHTA and CDR2 FQGNSA. V dropped 5 bases and J dropped 4; count of bases not matched to a gene: 10. CDR3: CASSPRGLAGVGYEQYF. CDR3 DNA sequence: TGTGCCAGCAGCCCAAGGGGACTAGCGGGAGTAGGGTACGAGCAGTACTTC.